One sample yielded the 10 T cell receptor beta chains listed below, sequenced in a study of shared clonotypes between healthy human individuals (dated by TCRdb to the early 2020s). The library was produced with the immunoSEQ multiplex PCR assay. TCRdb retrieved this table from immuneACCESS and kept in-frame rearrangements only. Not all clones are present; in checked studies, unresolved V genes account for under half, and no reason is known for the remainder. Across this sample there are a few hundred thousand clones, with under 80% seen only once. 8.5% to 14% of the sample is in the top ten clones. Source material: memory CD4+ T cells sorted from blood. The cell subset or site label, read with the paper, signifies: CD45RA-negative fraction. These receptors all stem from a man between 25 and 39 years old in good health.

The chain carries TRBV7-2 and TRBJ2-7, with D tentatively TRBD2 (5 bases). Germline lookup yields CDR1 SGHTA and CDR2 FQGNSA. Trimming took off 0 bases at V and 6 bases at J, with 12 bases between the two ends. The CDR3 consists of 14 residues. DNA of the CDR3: TGTGCCAGCAGCTTAGCGTTTCGAGGGTCCGAGCAGTACTTC. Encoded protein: CASSLAFRGSEQYF.

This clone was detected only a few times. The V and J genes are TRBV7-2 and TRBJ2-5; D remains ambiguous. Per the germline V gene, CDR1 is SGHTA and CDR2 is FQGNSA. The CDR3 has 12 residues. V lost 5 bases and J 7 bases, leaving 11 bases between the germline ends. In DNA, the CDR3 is TGTGCCAGCAGCCTTGGCCACGGGACCCAGTACTTC. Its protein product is CASSLGHGTQYF.

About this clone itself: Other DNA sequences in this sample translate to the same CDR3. The DNA for the CDR3 is TGCGCCAGCAGCTTGGACACGAACACTGAAGCTTTCTTT. The encoded protein is CASSLDTNTEAFF. The chain employs TRBV5-1 and TRBJ1-1; D is uncertain. Between the trimmed V and J ends, which lost 0 bases and 1 base, there was a span of 4 bases. Germline V gene lookup returns CDR1 SGHRS and CDR2 YFSETQ. The CDR3 sequence is 13 residues long.

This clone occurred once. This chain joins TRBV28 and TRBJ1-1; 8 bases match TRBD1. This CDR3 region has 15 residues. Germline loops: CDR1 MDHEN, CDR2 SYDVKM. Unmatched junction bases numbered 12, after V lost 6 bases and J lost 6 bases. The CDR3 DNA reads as TGTGCCAGCAGCCCAGCGACAGGGGCTTACTCTGAAGCTTTCTTT. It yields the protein CASSPATGAYSEAFF.

CDR3 bases: TGTGCCAGTAGTATCACAGGGATGAATCAGCCCCAGCATTTT. It translates to CASSITGMNQPQHF. This rearrangement joins TRBV19 to TRBJ1-5; weak D call: TRBD1 (6 bases). CDR1 is LNHDA, CDR2 SQIVND, per germline (reference sequence). This CDR3 comprises 14 residues. V was pared by 3 bases and J by 4 bases, with 10 bases between.

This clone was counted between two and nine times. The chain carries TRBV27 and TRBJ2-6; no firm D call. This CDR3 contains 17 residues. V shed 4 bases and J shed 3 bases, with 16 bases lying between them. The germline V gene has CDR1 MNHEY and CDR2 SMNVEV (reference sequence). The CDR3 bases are TGTGCCAGCAGTTCCTCCCCCGCTGGGTATGGGGCCAACGTCCTGACTTTC. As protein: CASSSSPAGYGANVLTF.

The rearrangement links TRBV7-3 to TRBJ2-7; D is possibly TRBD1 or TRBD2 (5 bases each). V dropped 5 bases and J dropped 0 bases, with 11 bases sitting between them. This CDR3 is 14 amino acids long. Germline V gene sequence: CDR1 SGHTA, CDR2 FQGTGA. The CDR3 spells CASSPRAGSYEQYF. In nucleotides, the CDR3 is TGTGCCAGCAGCCCCAGGGCGGGCTCCTACGAGCAGTACTTC. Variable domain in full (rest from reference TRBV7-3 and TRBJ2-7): GAGVSQTPSNKVTEKGKYVELRCDPISGHTALYWYRQSLGQGPEFLIYFQGTGAADDSGLPNDRFFAVRPEGSVSTLKIQRTERGDSAVYLCASSPRAGSYEQYFGPGTRLTVT.

The CDR3: CASSEAMGQGERGYTF. The CDR3 region has the DNA TGTGCCAGCAGTGAAGCGATGGGGCAGGGGGAACGTGGCTACACCTTC. The gene calls are TRBV6-1 and TRBJ1-2; 7 bases align to TRBD1. The CDR3 is 16 residues long. Germline-derived CDR1 and CDR2 are MNHNS and SASEGT. Trimming removed 0 bases from V and 7 bases from J; junction bases left unmatched: 11.

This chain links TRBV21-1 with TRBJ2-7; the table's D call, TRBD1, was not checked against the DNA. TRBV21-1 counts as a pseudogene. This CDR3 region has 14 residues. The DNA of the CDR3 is TGTGCCAGCAGCAGGACAACAGGTACCTACGAGCAGTACTTC. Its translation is CASSRTTGTYEQYF.

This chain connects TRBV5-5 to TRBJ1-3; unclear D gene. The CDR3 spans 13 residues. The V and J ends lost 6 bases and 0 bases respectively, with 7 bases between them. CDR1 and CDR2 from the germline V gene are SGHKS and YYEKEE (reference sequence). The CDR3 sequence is CASNQGSGNTIYF. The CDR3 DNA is TGTGCCAGCAACCAAGGCTCTGGAAACACCATATATTTT.